This TCR beta chain was captured in a study of blood T cell repertoires in COVID-19. The V and J ends lost 2 bases and 3 bases respectively, with 19 bases between them. The CDR3 covers 17 residues. The germline gives CDR1 PRHDT, CDR2 FYEKMQ (reference sequence). Libraries were prepared by immunoSEQ multiplex PCR; TCRdb keeps only in-frame clonotypes and omits some of them. The sample records about 140,000 clones, 84% being singletons. The TCR originated in a woman aged 45-60 years with acute COVID-19. The chain uses TRBV13 and TRBJ1-2; a possible D gene is TRBD1 (5 bases). Source material: PBMCs or T cells enriched from blood (not recorded which). The CDR3 loop reads CASSLTEPDIYHYGYTF. The CDR3 coding sequence is TGTGCCAGCAGCTTAACCGAGCCGGACATCTATCACTATGGCTACACCTTC.